This T cell receptor beta chain was identified in a study of low-dose radiotherapy and immunotherapy resistance in tumors. For the study at large: Per fraction, Cohort 1 was given 0.5 Gy every 2 weeks, for a total of 6.5 Gy. The authors gave intravenous cyclophosphamide 200 mg/m2 every two weeks, one day before radiation and immunotherapy. Aspirin was taken orally by patients at 300 mg daily for four cycles from cycle 1 day 1. Dosing for Cohort 2 consisted of 1 Gy per fraction every two weeks, reaching a total of 13 Gy over 26 weeks.

First-strand cDNA relied on TRAV- and TRBV-specific primers spanning alpha and beta chains. Amplification, which lasted around 22 PCR cycles, used a constant-region primer and V-primer adapter to amplify TCRs. TCRdb re-called the reads through MiXCR, storing one row per CDR3 protein. The data hold 70,000 to 95,000 distinct CDR3 sequences, with over 15% observed a single time. V was pared by 6 bases and J by 4 bases, with 14 bases of the junction left unmatched. CDR1 and CDR2 from the germline V gene are SQVTM and ANQGSEA. The CDR3 has 15 amino acids. Time point here: before trial treatment. This clonotype came up many times.

This receptor was obtained from a male donor with prostate cancer. The specimen was PBMCs, collected before treatment. The rearrangement uses TRBV29-1 and TRBJ1-1; 7 positions match TRBD1. CDR3 bases: TGCAGCGTCCCGGGGTCAGGGGGGGGAGGCACTGAAGCTTTCTTT. Its protein product is CSVPGSGGGGTEAFF.